The 29 T cell receptor beta chains reported below all come from one sample, sequenced in a study of blood T cells in healthy people across ages. Next came a second PCR, run for about 6 to 12 cycles, which used a sample-barcoded 5' primer along with a J-beta primer mix. TCRdb itself ran the 5' RACE reads through MiXCR, one entry per CDR3 protein. The sample holds about 970,000 distinct CDR3 sequences; roughly 51% are singletons and the top ten take about a fifth. Sequencing used blood. The receptors stem from a woman aged 60-70 years in good health.

This clonotype showed up just a few times. The rearrangement links TRBV7-2 to TRBJ2-3; 14 bases match TRBD2. CDR3 length: 15 amino acids. The V segment lost 6 bases and the J segment 6 bases; nucleotides outside the gene matches: 5. Germline loops: CDR1 SGHTA, CDR2 FQGNSA. CDR3 nucleotides: TGTGCCAGCAGTTTCGGGACTAGCGGGAGCGATACGCAGTATTTT. Protein product: CASSFGTSGSDTQYF. Complete variable domain (other parts from reference TRBV7-2 and TRBJ2-3): GAGVSQSPSNKVTEKGKDVELRCDPISGHTALYWYRQSLGQGLEFLIYFQGNSAPDKSGLPSDRFSAERTGGSVSTLTIQRTQQEDSAVYLCASSFGTSGSDTQYFGPGTRLTVL.

V gene TRBV7-9 combines with J gene TRBJ2-1; 14 nucleotides agree with TRBD2. The CDR3 is 16 residues long. Germline CDR1 reads SEHNR; CDR2 reads FQNEAQ (reference sequence). Trimming cost V 4 bases and J 4 bases; bases outside gene matches: 3. The CDR3 DNA reads TGTGCCAGCAGCTCGACTAGCGGGAGGGCGTACAATGAGCAGTTCTTC. This gives the protein CASSSTSGRAYNEQFF.

This clonotype was observed a handful of times. The genes are TRBV7-9 and TRBJ2-1; D ambiguous. V was pared by 1 base and J by 7 bases, with 5 bases between. This CDR3 is 12 amino acids long. Germline V gene data show CDR1 as SEHNR and CDR2 as FQNEAQ (reference sequence). CDR3 DNA sequence: TGTGCCAGCAGCTTAGATCAGAATGAGCAGTTCTTC. It yields the protein CASSLDQNEQFF.

This chain uses TRBV20-1 with TRBJ2-4, with D maybe TRBD2 (5 bases). The J call is uncertain, as TRBJ2-7 better fits the DNA end. CDR1 and CDR2 from the germline V gene are DFQATT and SNEGSKA (reference sequence). This CDR3 comprises 15 residues. The CDR3 spells CSASTFLEDSYEQYF. The CDR3 region has the DNA TGCAGTGCTAGTACTTTCCTGGAGGACTCCTACGAGCAGTACTTC.

The chain combines TRBV28 with TRBJ2-7; D possibly corresponds to TRBD2 (5 bases). CDR3 size: 16 residues. Trimming removed 6 bases at V and 5 bases at J, with 23 bases between. Germline V gives CDR1 MDHEN, CDR2 SYDVKM. CDR3 DNA: TGTGCCAGCAGATCCCCGTCCCTCGGGGTACGTGACGAGCAGTACTTC. Residues: CASRSPSLGVRDEQYF.

This clonotype occurred a few times. The CDR3 loop reads CASNSGSFDEQYF. The CDR3 nucleotides read TGTGCCAGTAACAGCGGGAGTTTCGACGAGCAGTACTTC. The chain is built from TRBV7-9 and TRBJ2-5; 8 bases map to TRBD2. Judging by the DNA end, TRBJ2-7 fits better; the J call may be wrong. Germline CDR1 reads SEHNR; CDR2 reads FQNEAQ (reference sequence). The CDR3 runs 13 residues.

This chain uses TRBV11-2 with TRBJ2-1; TRBD1 agrees at 9 bases. After removal of 5 bases from V and 8 bases from J, the junction contained 4 bases not matched to a gene. There are 13 residues in the CDR3. Per the germline V gene, CDR1 is SGHAT and CDR2 is FQNNGV. The CDR3 sequence is CASSGQGWHEQFF. CDR3 DNA: TGTGCCAGCAGCGGACAGGGGTGGCATGAGCAGTTCTTC. Filled out from reference TRBV11-2 and TRBJ2-1, the complete variable domain reads EAGVAQSPRYKIIEKRQSVAFWCNPISGHATLYWYQQILGQGPKLLIQFQNNGVVDDSQLPKDRFSAERLKGVDSTLKIQPAKLEDSAVYLCASSGQGWHEQFFGPGTRLTVL.

V is TRBV28 and J is TRBJ2-3; the D gene could be TRBD1 or TRBD2 (6 bases each). Germline CDR1 reads MDHEN; CDR2 reads SYDVKM. Between the trimmed V and J ends, which lost 6 bases and 2 bases, there was a span of 12 bases. There are 14 residues in the CDR3. Here the CDR3 DNA reads TGTGCCAGCAGGGGGGGCGGCCCCACAGATACGCAGTATTTT. Residues: CASRGGGPTDTQYF.

The chain carries TRBV4-1 and TRBJ2-7; D is perhaps TRBD2 (5 bases). The CDR3 has 13 amino acids. V lost 1 base, J lost 2 bases, and 6 bases lay in between. Germline CDR1 MGHRA, CDR2 YSYEKL. CDR3 loop: CASSQVLAYEQYF. Here the CDR3 DNA reads TGCGCCAGCAGCCAAGTACTAGCCTACGAGCAGTACTTC.

This sequence joins TRBV7-9 and TRBJ2-4, with 10 bases that match TRBD1. CDR3 length equals 17 residues. Germline V CDR1 and CDR2: SEHNR, FQNEAQ (reference sequence). J lost 13 bases, V lost 5 bases, and 20 bases had no gene match. The CDR3 DNA follows: TGTGCCAGCAGCCCGGTTGGGGCGACAGGGGGCGTAAGGGAGCAGTACTTC. Translation: CASSPVGATGGVREQYF.

The rearrangement joins TRBV2 to TRBJ1-5; TRBD1 is a possible D gene (6 bases). The CDR3 totals 15 residues. Germline-derived CDR1 and CDR2 are SNHLY and FYNNEI. The ends were cut back, 6 bases at V and 7 bases at J, with 19 bases in the middle. The CDR3 sequence is CASSEIQGGGQPQHF. CDR3 DNA: TGTGCCAGCAGCGAAATACAGGGAGGTGGGCAGCCCCAGCATTTT.

This clonotype was seen more than once but under ten times. The CDR3 spells CASSGLVGETQYF. CDR3 nucleotide sequence: TGCGCCAGCAGTGGACTAGTTGGGGAGACCCAGTACTTC. The genes are TRBV5-1 and TRBJ2-5, with 7 bases fitting TRBD2. Trimming took 5 bases from V and 5 from J; bases not matched to a gene: 6. The CDR3 is made up of 13 amino acids. The germline V gene encodes CDR1 SGHRS and CDR2 YFSETQ.

The chain employs TRBV29-1 and TRBJ1-4; TRBD1 aligns across 9 bases. Trimming at V came to 6 bases and at J to 7 bases, leaving 6 bases not matched to a gene. The CDR3 is 13 amino acids. Germline CDR1 is SQVTM and CDR2 is ANQGSEA. The DNA for the CDR3 is TGCAGCGTGGACAGGGGATTGGGTGAAAAACTGTTTTTT. This gives the protein CSVDRGLGEKLFF.

This clonotype was found a few times. The chain has TRBV6-2 or TRBV6-3 and TRBJ2-1; perhaps TRBD2 as D (6 bases). Germline CDR1 and CDR2: MNHEY and SVGEGT. This CDR3 contains 17 residues. Trimming shortened V by 6 bases and J by 4 bases, and 22 bases separated the two germline ends. The CDR3 bases are TGTGCCAGCAGCGAGAAAATTAGCGGAAGACTTTACAATGAGCAGTTCTTC. Encoded protein: CASSEKISGRLYNEQFF.

The table lists this clonotype with a few counts. The CDR3 DNA reads TGTGCCAGCAGCTCGCCCCGGGTCGCGGGAGTTGACTACAATGAGCAGTACTTC. Amino acids: CASSSPRVAGVDYNEQYF. J is TRBJ2-1 and V is TRBV9; 7 nucleotides align to TRBD2. The J call may be mistaken, given a closer DNA end match to TRBJ2-7. This CDR3 is built from 18 residues. Germline-derived CDR1 and CDR2 are SGDLS and YYNGEE.

This clonotype was counted a single time. The chain joins TRBV11-2 to TRBJ2-3; D might be TRBD1 (6 bases). The CDR3 totals 15 residues. CDR1 and CDR2 from the germline V gene are SGHAT and FQNNGV. V lost 6 bases to trimming and J lost 0 bases, with 13 bases between them. The DNA for the CDR3 is TGTGCCAGCAGGCGTGGGACACTGAGCACAGATACGCAGTATTTT. Amino acid sequence: CASRRGTLSTDTQYF.

The chain joins TRBV6-1 to TRBJ2-7, with D maybe TRBD2 (7 bases). CDR1 and CDR2 from the germline V gene are MNHNS and SASEGT. This CDR3 is built from 14 residues. Trimming pared 8 bases from V and 2 bases from J, leaving 16 bases between. The CDR3 is CASWAGALAYEQYF. The CDR3 DNA follows: TGTGCCAGCTGGGCGGGGGCACTGGCCTACGAGCAGTACTTC.

The rearrangement links TRBV20-1 to TRBJ2-3, with D possibly matching TRBD1 (5 bases). The CDR3 sequence is 15 residues long. Trimming pared 0 bases from V and 1 base from J, leaving 11 bases between. In germline, CDR1 is DFQATT, CDR2 SNEGSKA (reference sequence). This CDR3 is CSARDPRVGTDTQYF. The CDR3 DNA sequence: TGCAGTGCTAGAGACCCCAGGGTCGGCACAGATACGCAGTATTTT.

The chain recombines TRBV7-9 with TRBJ2-3; D remains unclear. The germline V gene encodes CDR1 SEHNR and CDR2 FQNEAQ (reference sequence). The CDR3 consists of 13 residues. V was pared by 1 base and J by 5 bases, with 7 bases between. The CDR3 protein is CASSLVGIDTQYF. The DNA of the CDR3 is TGTGCCAGCAGCTTAGTGGGTATAGATACGCAGTATTTT.

The CDR3 reads CASSVGDSTRYF. CDR3 bases: TGTGCCAGCAGCGTTGGGGACAGCACAAGGTACTTC. This chain connects TRBV9 to TRBJ2-7; 7 bases match TRBD1. With V trimmed by 2 bases and J by 12 bases, 8 bases remained unmatched. Germline V gene lookup returns CDR1 SGDLS and CDR2 YYNGEE. The CDR3 is 12 residues long.

The sample holds one count of this clonotype. The chain employs TRBV4-1 and TRBJ2-1, with 13 nucleotides matching TRBD2. The junction had 6 bases not matched to a gene; V was cut back by 3 bases and J by 10 bases. CDR3 length: 15 residues. Germline V CDR1 and CDR2: MGHRA, YSYEKL. The chain's CDR3 is CASSQTSGRRFEQFF. CDR3 bases: TGCGCCAGCAGCCAGACTAGCGGGAGGCGATTCGAGCAGTTCTTC.

The V gene is TRBV29-1, the J gene TRBJ2-7; weak D call: TRBD1 (7 bases). CDR1 and CDR2 from the germline V gene are SQVTM and ANQGSEA. CDR3 length: 12 amino acids. V gave up 4 bases and J gave up 7 bases, with 14 bases separating them. This CDR3 reads CSVAGGGNEQYF. CDR3 DNA sequence: TGCAGCGTTGCAGGGGGAGGAAATGAGCAGTACTTC.

The CDR3 DNA is TGTGCCAGCAGTTTTTACGGGGAGGTGGCCTACGAGCAGTACTTC. It encodes CASSFYGEVAYEQYF. The chain carries TRBV28 and TRBJ2-7; maybe TRBD2 (6 bases). This CDR3 spans 15 amino acids. Germline V CDR1 and CDR2: MDHEN, SYDVKM. Trimming left V 3 bases short and J 2 bases short, with 14 bases between.

The chain has TRBV5-1 and TRBJ2-3; 8 bases align to TRBD2. V gave up 4 bases and J gave up 4 bases; unmatched junction bases: 14. The CDR3 has 17 amino acids. Germline V lookup: CDR1 SGHRS, CDR2 YFSETQ. CDR3 protein: CASSARTSGRVADTQYF. The CDR3 bases are TGCGCCAGCAGCGCGCGTACTAGCGGTCGAGTGGCAGATACGCAGTATTTT.

This clonotype was observed a few times. The V gene is TRBV7-9, the J gene TRBJ2-5; 10 nucleotides align to TRBD2. Trimming removed 5 bases from V and 4 bases from J; junction bases left unmatched: 7. Germline V gene data show CDR1 as SEHNR and CDR2 as FQNEAQ (reference sequence). The CDR3 has 15 amino acids. The CDR3 sequence is CASSDRLAGGETQYF. In DNA form, the CDR3 reads TGTGCCAGCAGCGACCGTTTAGCGGGAGGAGAGACCCAGTACTTC.

The chain combines TRBV28 with TRBJ2-1; TRBD2 matches at 9 bases. The V and J ends lost 3 bases and 7 bases, in that order; junction bases with no gene match: 7. The CDR3 runs to 15 residues. The germline gives CDR1 MDHEN, CDR2 SYDVKM. CDR3: CASSFSGRKYNEQFF. Written as DNA, the CDR3 is TGTGCCAGCAGTTTTAGCGGGAGAAAGTATAATGAGCAGTTCTTC.

The V call is TRBV11-3, the J call TRBJ1-2; 9 bases map to TRBD1. The germline V gene encodes CDR1 SGHNT and CDR2 YENEEA. The ends lost 4 bases at V and 13 bases at J; junction bases unmatched: 1. CDR3 length: 10 amino acids. CDR3 coding DNA: TGTGCCAGCAGCTCGGGACAGGGCACCTTC. It codes for CASSSGQGTF.

In this sample, this clonotype turned up many times. The rearrangement joins TRBV2 to TRBJ2-5; possibly TRBD1 or TRBD2 for D (6 bases each). The germline V gene encodes CDR1 SNHLY and CDR2 FYNNEI. Trimming shortened V by 11 bases and J by 2 bases, and 12 bases separated the two germline ends. This CDR3 comprises 12 residues. The chain's CDR3 is CAEGGMQETQYF. The CDR3 DNA is TGTGCCGAAGGGGGGATGCAAGAGACCCAGTACTTC.

This chain joins TRBV10-3 and TRBJ1-2; D unclear. The CDR3 spans 14 residues. Germline CDR1 and CDR2: ENHRY and SYGVKD. Deletions cut 0 bases from V and 8 bases from J, with 13 bases between. Here the CDR3 reads CAISESPGLRGYTF. CDR3 bases: TGTGCCATCAGTGAGTCGCCAGGTCTCAGGGGCTACACCTTC.